These T cell receptor beta chains were read from a single sample in a study of shared clonotypes between healthy human individuals. TCRdb keeps only in-frame clones here, not all; method: immunoSEQ multiplex PCR. The sample has 2,500,000 or so clones, 93% seen once. The sequencing sample was made of naive CD4+ T cells from PBMCs. Source of these receptors: a man aged 18 to 30 in good health. Some clones in this sample may be carry-over from other donors' samples. The CDR3 runs from the conserved cysteine through the conserved F or W. The D gene is left open where the match is weak. Clone size appears in some rows only: once, few, many, or a class for an expanded clone.

>-|TRBJ1-3|-|TRBV11-2
CASSAHLSGNTIYF
TGTGCCAGCAGCGCCCATCTTTCCGGAAACACCATATATTTT
>-|TRBJ2-7|-|TRBV4-3
CASSQDLAAPSYEQYF
TGCGCCAGCAGCCAAGATCTGGCGGCACCCTCCTACGAGCAGTACTTC
>-|TRBJ1-5|-|TRBV19
CASRSRGSQPQHF
TGTGCCTCTCGGTCCAGGGGTAGTCAGCCCCAGCATTTT
>-|TRBJ2-3|-|TRBV5-1
CASSLVVESTDTQYF
TGCGCCAGCAGCTTGGTAGTAGAGTCCACAGATACGCAGTATTTT
>-|TRBJ2-3|-|TRBV5-1
CASRKIVTDTQYF
TGCGCCAGCAGGAAGATCGTCACAGATACGCAGTATTTT
>-|TRBJ1-4|-|TRBV6-1
CASSEIPAAANEKLFF
TGTGCCAGCAGCGAAATCCCTGCGGCGGCTAATGAAAAACTGTTTTTT
>-|TRBJ1-2|-|TRBV6-5
CASSYSRREGLYGYTF
TGTGCCAGCAGTTACTCGCGGCGGGAGGGGCTCTATGGCTACACCTTC
>-|TRBJ1-2|once|TRBV4-3
CASSRVGTPSGYTF
TGCGCCAGCAGCCGGGTCGGGACTCCTTCTGGCTACACCTTC
>-|TRBJ1-1|-|TRBV18
CASSTANTEAFF
TGTGCCAGCTCAACAGCGAACACTGAAGCTTTCTTT
>-|TRBJ2-1|-|TRBV6-1
CASNQGAGEQFF
TGTGCCAGCAACCAAGGGGCAGGCGAGCAGTTCTTC
>-|TRBJ2-7|-|TRBV6-1
CASSEGRYYEQYF
TGTGCCAGCAGTGAAGGCAGGTACTACGAGCAGTACTTC
>TRBD2|TRBJ2-2|few|TRBV25-1
CASSSSGIPGNTGELFF
TGTGCCAGCAGTTCTAGCGGGATACCCGGGAACACCGGGGAGCTGTTTTTT
>TRBD2|TRBJ2-3|-|TRBV7-9
CASSPPGLAGADTQYF
TGTGCCAGCAGCCCTCCGGGACTAGCGGGAGCAGATACGCAGTATTTT
>-|TRBJ1-3|-|TRBV27
CASKTGLAGNTIYF
TGTGCCAGCAAGACGGGGTTAGCTGGAAACACCATATATTTT
>TRBD2|TRBJ2-3|-|TRBV10-3
CASNREGSGIDTQYF
TGTGCCTCAAACAGGGAGGGTAGCGGGATAGATACGCAGTATTTT
>-|TRBJ2-2|-|TRBV5-1
CASSLDRIPGGGELFF
TGCGCCAGCAGCTTGGATCGGATCCCTGGTGGCGGGGAGCTGTTTTTT
>TRBD2|TRBJ2-5|-|TRBV9
CASSLAGGPGETQYF
TGTGCCAGCAGTCTAGCGGGAGGGCCAGGAGAGACCCAGTACTTC
>-|TRBJ1-1|-|TRBV11-3
CASSLGDAKNTEAFF
TGTGCCAGCAGCTTAGGGGACGCCAAGAACACTGAAGCTTTCTTT
>-|TRBJ2-1|-|TRBV5-1
CASSLERGSDEQFF
TGCGCCAGCAGCTTGGAGAGGGGAAGCGATGAGCAGTTCTTC
>TRBD2|TRBJ2-5|-|TRBV5-1
CASRREGQETQYF
TGCGCCAGCAGGCGGGAGGGCCAGGAGACCCAGTACTTC
>TRBD1|TRBJ1-2|-|TRBV2
CASREGQGIFYGYTF
TGTGCCAGCAGGGAGGGACAGGGTATTTTTTATGGCTACACCTTC
>TRBD1|TRBJ1-2|-|TRBV28
CASSTGQGGNYGYITYGYTF
TGTGCCAGCAGTACCGGACAGGGAGGTAACTATGGCTACATAACCTATGGCTACACCTTC
>TRBD1|TRBJ2-4|-|TRBV19
CASSRQGAKNIQYF
TGTGCCAGTAGCCGACAGGGGGCCAAAAACATTCAGTACTTC
>-|TRBJ1-1|once|TRBV7-9
CASSLGISATEAFF
TGTGCCAGCAGCTTAGGTATCTCGGCCACTGAAGCTTTCTTT
>-|TRBJ2-2|once|TRBV11-2
CASSLPPGGSATGELFF
TGTGCCAGCAGCTTACCCCCTGGAGGGAGCGCCACCGGGGAGCTGTTTTTT
>-|TRBJ2-7|-|TRBV10-3
CAISETTRGEVEQYF
TGTGCCATCAGTGAGACGACTAGGGGGGAGGTCGAGCAGTACTTC
>TRBD2|TRBJ2-5|-|TRBV19
CASSIDLGGETQYF
TGTGCCAGTAGTATAGATCTGGGAGGGGAGACCCAGTACTTC
>-|TRBJ2-1|-|TRBV7-2
CASSRYKGGEQFF
TGTGCCAGCAGCCGTTACAAAGGCGGTGAGCAGTTCTTC
>-|TRBJ2-1|-|TRBV9
CASSVAARNEQFF
TGTGCCAGCAGCGTAGCGGCCCGCAATGAGCAGTTCTTC
>TRBD1|TRBJ1-1|-|TRBV2
CASKKRDREDTEAFF
TGTGCCAGCAAGAAAAGGGACAGGGAGGACACTGAAGCTTTCTTT
>-|TRBJ2-1|-|TRBV13
CASSLSLWVHEQFF
TGTGCCAGCAGCTTATCTTTATGGGTCCATGAGCAGTTCTTC
>-|TRBJ2-1|-|TRBV6-5
CASSYSRGNNEQFF
TGTGCCAGCAGTTACTCGCGGGGAAACAATGAGCAGTTCTTC
>-|TRBJ1-1|-|TRBV6-5
CASSYMSRGVNTEAFF
TGTGCCAGCAGTTACATGTCTAGGGGGGTGAACACTGAAGCTTTCTTT
>-|TRBJ2-1|-|TRBV9
CASSAVGAGLISYNEQFF
TGTGCCAGCAGCGCCGTAGGGGCGGGGCTTATTTCCTACAATGAGCAGTTCTTC
>-|TRBJ1-5|once|TRBV7-8
CASSLEGKYSNQPQHF
TGTGCCAGCAGCTTAGAGGGGAAATATAGCAATCAGCCCCAGCATTTT
>TRBD1|TRBJ1-3|-|TRBV6-5
CASSYRDRGPPGTIYF
TGTGCCAGCAGTTACAGGGACAGGGGGCCGCCCGGCACCATATATTTT
>TRBD1|TRBJ2-7|-|TRBV11-2
CASSQTGGVEQYF
TGTGCCAGCAGCCAGACAGGGGGCGTCGAGCAGTACTTC
>TRBD1|TRBJ1-5|-|TRBV19
CASSTTGVRSNQPQHF
TGTGCCAGTAGTACGACAGGGGTCAGAAGCAATCAGCCCCAGCATTTT
>-|TRBJ2-1|-|TRBV27
CASSSTRAPYNEQFF
TGTGCCAGCAGTTCGACTAGGGCCCCCTACAATGAGCAGTTCTTC
>-|TRBJ1-2|-|TRBV7-2
CASSLGRGISYTF
TGTGCCAGCAGCTTAGGGCGGGGTATCAGCTACACCTTC
>-|TRBJ1-2|-|TRBV28
CASSLGDTNYGYTF
TGTGCCAGCAGTTTAGGGGACACTAACTATGGCTACACCTTC
>-|TRBJ1-2|-|TRBV7-2
CASSARESGYTF
TGTGCCAGCAGCGCCAGGGAATCTGGCTACACCTTC
>-|TRBJ2-3|-|TRBV7-2
CASSLGVVIDTQYF
TGTGCCAGCAGCTTGGGGGTGGTCATAGATACGCAGTATTTT
>-|TRBJ2-1|-|TRBV5-1
CASSLGVYNEQFF
TGCGCCAGCAGCTTGGGGGTTTACAATGAGCAGTTCTTC
>TRBD1|TRBJ1-4|-|TRBV5-4
CASSLATGANNEKLFF
TGTGCCAGCAGCTTGGCTACAGGGGCCAATAATGAAAAACTGTTTTTT
>TRBD1|TRBJ1-1|-|TRBV29-1
CSVKGQVNTEAFF
TGCAGCGTGAAGGGACAGGTGAACACTGAAGCTTTCTTT
>TRBD2|TRBJ2-1|-|TRBV30
CAWLGRAASGRYNEQFF
TGTGCCTGGCTGGGGCGCGCGGCTAGCGGGAGATACAATGAGCAGTTCTTC
>TRBD1|TRBJ1-6|once|TRBV14
CASSSIDRGDSPLHF
TGTGCCAGCAGCTCGATTGACAGGGGTGATTCACCCCTCCACTTT